The TCR beta chain described here comes from a study of yellow fever vaccine responses in identical twins. Broader study findings: Vaccine T cell responses of twins reportedly seemed partly convergent and partly personalized.

Trimming removed 3 bases at V and 3 bases at J, with 10 bases between. The CDR3 loop spans 14 amino acids. Per germline, CDR1 MNHEY and CDR2 SMNVEV (reference sequence). As concerns this clonotype: Its antigen is unidentified.

Via MiXCR, TCRdb re-called the RT-PCR reads, giving one row per CDR3 protein. The sample contains about 17,000 distinct CDR3 sequences, around 70% of which appear only once. This receptor was taken from a woman aged 18 to 35 who received the yellow fever vaccine. The rearrangement joins TRBV27 to TRBJ2-3, with D maybe TRBD1 (6 bases). Sequenced here: T cells from blood (PBMCs), unsorted or a sorted subset (not recorded which), sampled before or after yellow fever vaccination (not recorded which). The CDR3 DNA reads as TGTGCCAGCAGTTTGCTACAGGGAACAGATACGCAGTATTTT. Encoded protein: CASSLLQGTDTQYF.